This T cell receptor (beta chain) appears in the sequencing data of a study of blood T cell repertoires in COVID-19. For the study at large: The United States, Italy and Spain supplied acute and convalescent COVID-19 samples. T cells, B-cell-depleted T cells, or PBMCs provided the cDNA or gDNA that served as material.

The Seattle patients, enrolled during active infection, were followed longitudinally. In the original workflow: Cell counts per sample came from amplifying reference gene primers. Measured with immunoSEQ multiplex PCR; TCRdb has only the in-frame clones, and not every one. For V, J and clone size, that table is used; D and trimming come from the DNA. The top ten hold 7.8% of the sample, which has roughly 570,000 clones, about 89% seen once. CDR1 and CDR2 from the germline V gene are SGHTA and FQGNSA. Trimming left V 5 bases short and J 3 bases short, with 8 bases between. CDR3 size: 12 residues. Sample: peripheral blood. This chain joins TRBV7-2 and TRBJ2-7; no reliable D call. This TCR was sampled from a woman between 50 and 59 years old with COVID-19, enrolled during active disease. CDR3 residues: CASSNFNYEQYF. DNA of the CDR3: TGTGCCAGCAGCAACTTTAACTACGAGCAGTACTTC.